The present entry profiles one T cell receptor beta chain with its context. Its antigen is unidentified. In germline, CDR1 is MNHEY, CDR2 SMNVEV (reference sequence). Trimming pared 1 base from V and 3 bases from J, leaving 14 bases between. CDR3 length: 16 amino acids. Through a sample-barcoded 5' primer and a J-beta primer mix, a second PCR was run for about 7 to 12 cycles. Each cDNA molecule, via a template-switch adaptor with 12 random nucleotides, was tagged. TCRdb re-derived calls from the 5' RACE reads in MiXCR, one entry per CDR3 protein. The repertoire holds roughly 1.9 million distinct CDR3 sequences, with roughly two fifths as singletons. These data belong to a study of blood T cells in healthy people across ages. The study's findings and limits: The study regarded diversity estimates from one million T cells as underestimates. PBMCs left unsorted prevented a conclusive naive versus antigen-experienced comparison.

The sample, roughly 9.5 milliliters of peripheral blood, was drawn from each donor. Sequenced: blood. This clonotype was sampled from a human donor in good health. This chain connects TRBV27 to TRBJ2-3; either TRBD1 or TRBD2 may fit D (6 bases each). CDR3 nucleotides: TGTGCCAGCAGTTTATTTTCCAGGGGAGGAACAGATACGCAGTATTTT. It encodes CASSLFSRGGTDTQYF.